This record covers a single TCR beta chain. Antigen: not known. The sample originates from a study of synovial regulatory T cells in juvenile arthritis. Regarding the study as a whole: Synovial Tregs shared more CDR3 sequences with iaTregs than other blood Tregs. Inflammation-associated Treg cells in blood had less TCR diversity than the remaining blood Treg cells.

Data came from immunoSEQ multiplex PCR; TCRdb stores just in-frame clones and leaves some out. The sample has about 10,000 clones. This receptor was obtained from a donor between 2 and 35 years old with juvenile idiopathic arthritis. Sample: Treg cells from blood. Specified subset: remaining (HLA-DR-negative) circulating blood Treg cells.

The CDR3 protein is CASTKGGGGTDTQYF. The chain carries TRBV6-6 and TRBJ2-3; TCRdb reports TRBD2, a call that lacks DNA to check it against. CDR1 is MNHNY and CDR2 is SVGAGI in the germline V gene (reference sequence). The CDR3 has 15 amino acids. No DNA sequence is on record.